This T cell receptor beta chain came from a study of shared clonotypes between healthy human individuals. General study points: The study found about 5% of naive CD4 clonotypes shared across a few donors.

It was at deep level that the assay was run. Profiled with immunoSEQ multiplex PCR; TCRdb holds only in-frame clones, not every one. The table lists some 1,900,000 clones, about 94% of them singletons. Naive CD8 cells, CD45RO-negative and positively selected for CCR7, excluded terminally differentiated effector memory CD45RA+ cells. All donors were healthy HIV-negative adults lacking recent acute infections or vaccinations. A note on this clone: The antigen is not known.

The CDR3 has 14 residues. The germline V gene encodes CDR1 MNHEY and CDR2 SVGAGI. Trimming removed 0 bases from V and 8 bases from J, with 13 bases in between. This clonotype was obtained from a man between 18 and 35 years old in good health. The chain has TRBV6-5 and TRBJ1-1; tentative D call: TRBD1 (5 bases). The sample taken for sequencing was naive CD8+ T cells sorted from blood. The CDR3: CASSYSISWGEAFF. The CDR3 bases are TGTGCCAGCAGTTACTCGATCTCTTGGGGGGAAGCTTTCTTT.